The following is a T cell receptor beta chain sequence with its context. Antigen unknown. The sample comes from a study of identical twins. From the 5' RACE reads, TCRdb called clonotypes with MiXCR, one entry per CDR3 protein. The data contain some 240,000 distinct CDR3 sequences, roughly a tenth of them singletons. Trimming took off 6 bases at V and 11 bases at J, with 17 bases between the two ends. This CDR3 has 13 residues. The V gene's germline CDR1 is MNHEY and CDR2 SVGAGI. Study results and caveats: The conclusions drew on cross-sectional statistical analysis instead of tracking the same donors. Where beta out-of-frame sequences were concerned, excess twin sharing was weaker. Cord blood beta clonotypes that were abundant carried fewer insertions, and memory repertoires showed no such trend.

This TCR derives from a man aged 50-59 years in good health. This chain connects TRBV6-5 to TRBJ2-1; unclear D gene. The material sequenced was memory T cells sorted from blood. CDR3 bases: TGTGCCAGCAGCTTAGGCCCAAGGAATAAGCAGTTCTTC. Translated: CASSLGPRNKQFF.